The 32 T cell receptor beta chains listed next were all sequenced from one sample in a study of cytomegalovirus exposure and HLA in healthy donors. PCR primers comprised 60 Vbeta and 13 Jbeta primers. The method was immunoSEQ multiplex PCR; TCRdb's version includes in-frame clones alone and lacks a portion of them. The table shows 100,000 or so clones, with 81% occurring only once. Sequenced: PBMCs. The receptors originated from a human donor in good health.

This clone came up a few times. The chain combines TRBV4-1 with TRBJ1-2; D remains unclear. CDR1 is MGHRA, CDR2 YSYEKL, per germline. V was clipped by 6 bases and J by 3 bases, with 14 bases between them. This CDR3 comprises 14 residues. CDR3 in amino acids: CASRRRDRDYGYTF. The CDR3 DNA sequence: TGCGCCAGCAGGCGGCGAGATCGGGACTATGGCTACACCTTC.

The genes are TRBV9 and TRBJ2-2; no clear D gene. This CDR3 contains 16 residues. CDR1 is SGDLS and CDR2 is YYNGEE in the germline V gene. Between the trimmed V and J ends, which lost 4 bases and 3 bases, there was a span of 16 bases. The CDR3, as DNA: TGTGCCAGCAGCACAAGAGGATTACATTACACCGGGGAGCTGTTTTTT. Encoded protein: CASSTRGLHYTGELFF.

The chain has TRBV5-4 and TRBJ2-1, with 9 bases lining up with TRBD1. V trimming: 5 bases; J trimming: 9 bases; junction bases outside the gene matches: 9. Per germline, CDR1 SGHNT and CDR2 YYREEE (reference sequence). The length of the CDR3 is 14 residues. This CDR3 is CASRTGTGRTEQFF. The CDR3 DNA sequence: TGTGCCAGCAGAACCGGGACAGGGAGGACTGAGCAGTTCTTC.

This clone was found a few times. This chain joins TRBV5-1 and TRBJ2-5; 10 nucleotides line up with TRBD2. The germline gives CDR1 SGHRS, CDR2 YFSETQ. V shed 4 bases, J shed 2 bases, and the junction held 5 bases outside the gene matches. The CDR3 contains 15 residues. DNA for the CDR3: TGCGCCAGCAGCCTGGGACTAGCGAGGCAAGAGACCCAGTACTTC. Residues: CASSLGLARQETQYF.

The chain is built from TRBV6-4 and TRBJ2-1; a weak D match, TRBD2 (5 bases). V dropped 5 bases and J dropped 0 bases, with 14 bases sitting between them. This CDR3 comprises 16 residues. Germline CDR1 is MRHNA and CDR2 is SNTAGT. The CDR3 DNA follows: TGTGCCAGCAGTCCCGAGGGTCGGAGCTCCTACAATGAGCAGTTCTTC. This translates into CASSPEGRSSYNEQFF.

The V gene is TRBV7-8, the J gene TRBJ2-2; 10 positions agree with TRBD1. The germline V gene encodes CDR1 SGHVS and CDR2 FQNEAQ. CDR3 size: 15 residues. V lost 5 bases and J lost 7; bases outside the gene matches: 7. The CDR3, as DNA: TGTGCCAGCAGCCAAGCCGGGACAGGGGTCGGGGAGCTGTTTTTT. Protein sequence: CASSQAGTGVGELFF.

The chain employs TRBV19 and TRBJ2-1; tentative D call: TRBD1 (5 bases). Per the germline V gene, CDR1 is LNHDA and CDR2 is SQIVND (reference sequence). Between the trimmed V and J ends, which lost 4 bases and 6 bases, there was a span of 10 bases. CDR3 length: 13 residues. CDR3 protein: CASSTRQTNEQFF. CDR3 bases: TGTGCCAGTAGTACCCGACAGACCAATGAGCAGTTCTTC.

This chain uses TRBV11-2 with TRBJ2-7; no clear D gene. This CDR3 has 12 amino acids. V lost 7 bases and J 2 bases, leaving 9 bases between the germline ends. CDR1 and CDR2 from the germline V gene are SGHAT and FQNNGV. CDR3 nucleotides: TGTGCCAGCAACATAAACGCCTACGAGCAGTACTTC. Its translation: CASNINAYEQYF.

The rearrangement uses TRBV9 and TRBJ2-5, with D perhaps matching TRBD2 (6 bases). CDR3 size: 14 residues. V shed 0 bases and J shed 5 bases, with 11 bases lying between them. Germline loops: CDR1 SGDLS, CDR2 YYNGEE. The CDR3 nucleotides read TGTGCCAGCAGCGTAGCCCTCCGGGGGGAGACCCAGTACTTC. It translates to CASSVALRGETQYF.

V gene TRBV4-1 combines with J gene TRBJ2-2; D might be TRBD1 (5 bases). V dropped 3 bases and J dropped 6 bases, with 17 bases sitting between them. There are 16 residues in the CDR3. CDR1 and CDR2 (germline): MGHRA, YSYEKL. The CDR3: CASSHRAGPTAGELFF. Here the CDR3 DNA reads TGCGCCAGCAGCCACAGAGCAGGGCCGACGGCCGGGGAGCTGTTTTTT.

V is TRBV14 and J is TRBJ2-7; no definite D call. Looked up from germline, CDR1 is SGHDN and CDR2 is FVKESK. CDR3 size: 13 residues. V shed 1 base and J shed 3 bases, with 7 bases lying between them. The CDR3 DNA follows: TGTGCCAGCAGCCAAGTTCAGGTCTACGAGCAGTACTTC. This encodes CASSQVQVYEQYF.

CDR3 bases: TGTGCCAGCAGTTTAAACCAACAGGGAACTAATGAAAAACTGTTTTTT. Translation gives CASSLNQQGTNEKLFF. The chain is built from TRBV27 and TRBJ1-4, with D perhaps matching TRBD1 (6 bases). V gave up 2 bases and J gave up 1 base, with 11 bases separating them. CDR3 length: 16 amino acids. CDR1 is MNHEY and CDR2 is SMNVEV in the germline V gene (reference sequence).

The rearrangement links TRBV27 to TRBJ1-1; D not certain. This CDR3 spans 16 amino acids. V lost 4 bases and J lost 5, with 20 bases in between. Germline V gene lookup returns CDR1 MNHEY and CDR2 SMNVEV (reference sequence). In nucleotides, the CDR3 is TGTGCCAGCAGTTCTGCTCCTGGCAGGTGGGAGACTGAAGCTTTCTTT. Encoded protein: CASSSAPGRWETEAFF.

This chain's CDR3 is CAWSNGGNYGYTF. The CDR3 nucleotides read TGTGCCTGGAGTAACGGGGGTAACTATGGCTACACCTTC. This chain uses TRBV30 with TRBJ1-2, with a possible D match to TRBD1 (5 bases). V lost 2 bases to trimming and J lost 1 base, with 8 bases between them. The CDR3 runs 13 residues. CDR1 and CDR2 from the germline V gene are GTSNPN and SVGIG (reference sequence).

The V call is TRBV4-1, the J call TRBJ1-5; 12 nucleotides match TRBD1. The CDR3 is made up of 18 amino acids. CDR1 is MGHRA and CDR2 is YSYEKL in the germline V gene. Unmatched junction bases numbered 3, after V lost 0 bases and J lost 0 bases. For the CDR3, the DNA is TGCGCCAGCAGCCAAGATCGGGACAGGGGGCTTAGCAATCAGCCCCAGCATTTT. As protein: CASSQDRDRGLSNQPQHF.

The gene calls are TRBV5-1 and TRBJ2-2; D might be TRBD1 (6 bases). Trimming removed 0 bases from V and 6 bases from J, with 15 bases in between. Germline V gene sequence: CDR1 SGHRS, CDR2 YFSETQ. The CDR3 has 16 residues. The CDR3 nucleotides read TGCGCCAGCAGCTTGGGGACAGCGCTGTATCCCGGGGAGCTGTTTTTT. This gives the protein CASSLGTALYPGELFF.

The chain couples TRBV6-5 to TRBJ2-7; D is possibly TRBD2 (6 bases). Germline CDR1 reads MNHEY; CDR2 reads SVGAGI. The CDR3 has 15 amino acids. V was clipped by 8 bases and J by 5 bases, with 22 bases between them. The CDR3 reads CASRPFDAGPHEQYF. The CDR3 region has the DNA TGTGCCAGCCGACCTTTTGACGCGGGACCTCACGAGCAGTACTTC.

This clone came up once. The rearrangement uses TRBV27 and TRBJ1-4; no reliable D call. Trimming stripped 5 bases from V and 7 bases from J, with 5 bases between. This CDR3 region has 11 residues. Germline V CDR1 and CDR2: MNHEY, SMNVEV (reference sequence). The CDR3 DNA reads as TGTGCCAGCAGTCTCGGTGAAAAACTGTTTTTT. This gives the protein CASSLGEKLFF.

This chain uses TRBV5-4 with TRBJ2-5; 15 bases align to TRBD2. The length of the CDR3 is 19 residues. CDR1 and CDR2 (germline): SGHNT, YYREEE (reference sequence). Trimming cost V 4 bases and J 3 bases; bases outside gene matches: 13. The CDR3 here is CASSRGGLAGGGGKETQYF. The CDR3 region has the DNA TGTGCCAGCAGCCGAGGGGGACTAGCGGGAGGAGGGGGCAAAGAGACCCAGTACTTC.

This chain joins TRBV7-3 and TRBJ1-5; TRBD1 matches at 10 bases. This CDR3 is built from 16 residues. Germline V CDR1 and CDR2: SGHTA, FQGTGA. The V gene end was trimmed by 2 bases and the J gene end by 6 bases; junction bases not matched to a gene: 7. This CDR3 is CASSLAGQGSGQPQHF. CDR3 DNA: TGTGCCAGCAGCTTAGCGGGACAGGGGTCGGGTCAGCCCCAGCATTTT.

This clone has only one observation. The chain links TRBV28 to TRBJ1-2; D not certain. V lost 6 bases, J lost 7 bases, and 18 bases lay in between. This CDR3 comprises 14 residues. CDR1 and CDR2 from the germline V gene are MDHEN and SYDVKM. The CDR3 coding sequence is TGTGCCAGCAGCCCAGTGGTAATCCACAGTGGCTACACCTTC. Translated: CASSPVVIHSGYTF.

This clone was found a few times. The chain links TRBV4-1 to TRBJ1-1; D is unclear. Germline CDR1 MGHRA, CDR2 YSYEKL. The CDR3 is 13 residues long. Trimming left V 3 bases short and J 7 bases short, with 12 bases between. The CDR3 loop is CASSQNRFDEAFF. In DNA form, the CDR3 reads TGCGCCAGCAGCCAGAATCGGTTCGATGAAGCTTTCTTT.

This chain links TRBV12-5 with TRBJ2-2; D not resolved. Trimming left V 6 bases short and J 1 base short, with 6 bases between. CDR1 and CDR2 from the germline V gene are LGHNT and FRNRAP. The length of the CDR3 is 13 residues. CDR3 in DNA: TGTGCTAGTGGGCGGTGGAACACCGGGGAGCTGTTTTTT. Its translation is CASGRWNTGELFF.

The chain uses TRBV7-9 and TRBJ2-7; D remains ambiguous. Looked up from germline, CDR1 is SEHNR and CDR2 is FQNEAQ (reference sequence). The CDR3 is made up of 11 amino acids. The ends were cut back, 4 bases at V and 4 bases at J, with 5 bases in the middle. CDR3 region: CASSWAYEQYF. For the CDR3, the DNA is TGTGCCAGCAGCTGGGCTTACGAGCAGTACTTC.

The gene calls are TRBV4-1 and TRBJ2-7; the D gene is possibly TRBD2 (6 bases). Per germline, CDR1 MGHRA and CDR2 YSYEKL. The CDR3 is made up of 15 amino acids. The V and J ends lost 4 bases and 3 bases respectively, with 16 bases between them. The CDR3 is CASSPSRGTNYEQYF. Here the CDR3 DNA reads TGCGCCAGCAGCCCCTCCCGCGGGACCAACTACGAGCAGTACTTC.

The chain links TRBV7-2 to TRBJ2-7, with D tentatively TRBD2 (6 bases). Germline values: CDR1 SGHTA, CDR2 FQGNSA. The CDR3 runs to 14 residues. Trimming removed 5 bases at V and 6 bases at J, with 17 bases between. The CDR3 is CASSKRTGVREQYF. The CDR3 nucleotides are TGTGCCAGCAGCAAGAGGACGGGGGTCCGCGAGCAGTACTTC. Full variable domain (remainder filled in from reference TRBV7-2 and TRBJ2-7): GAGVSQSPSNKVTEKGKDVELRCDPISGHTALYWYRQSLGQGLEFLIYFQGNSAPDKSGLPSDRFSAERTGGSVSTLTIQRTQQEDSAVYLCASSKRTGVREQYFGPGTRLTVT.

The gene calls are TRBV5-1 and TRBJ2-7; TRBD1 aligns across 8 bases. This CDR3 has 15 residues. Unmatched junction bases numbered 6, after V lost 4 bases and J lost 0 bases. Germline V gives CDR1 SGHRS, CDR2 YFSETQ. CDR3 sequence: CASSRGQASSYEQYF. Here the CDR3 DNA reads TGCGCCAGCAGCAGGGGACAGGCCTCCTCCTACGAGCAGTACTTC.

CDR3 coding DNA: TGTGCCAGTAGTATAGACAGGGGAGCTAGCAATCAGCCCCAGCATTTT. Protein sequence: CASSIDRGASNQPQHF. The chain combines TRBV19 with TRBJ1-5; a possible D gene is TRBD1 (6 bases). From germline, CDR1 is LNHDA and CDR2 SQIVND (reference sequence). V lost 0 bases and J lost 0, with 9 bases in between. CDR3 length equals 16 residues. The full variable domain, with the rest looked up from reference TRBV19 and TRBJ1-5, is DGGITQSPKYLFRKEGQNVTLSCEQNLNHDAMYWYRQDPGQGLRLIYYSQIVNDFQKGDIAEGYSVSREKKESFPLTVTSAQKNPTAFYLCASSIDRGASNQPQHFGDGTRLSIL.

V gene TRBV27 combines with J gene TRBJ2-5, with D perhaps matching TRBD2 (6 bases). Germline CDR1 reads MNHEY; CDR2 reads SMNVEV (reference sequence). V was clipped by 2 bases and J by 3 bases, with 16 bases between them. This CDR3 spans 16 amino acids. This CDR3 reads CASSLGAGRPEETQYF. In nucleotides, the CDR3 is TGTGCCAGCAGTTTAGGGGCGGGGCGCCCCGAAGAGACCCAGTACTTC.

The chain employs TRBV5-1 and TRBJ1-2, with D uncertain. Germline V gene lookup returns CDR1 SGHRS and CDR2 YFSETQ. The CDR3 has 13 residues. Between the trimmed V and J ends, which lost 0 bases and 8 bases, there was a span of 11 bases. The CDR3 is CASSLGGFDGYTF. The CDR3 DNA reads TGCGCCAGCAGCTTGGGAGGTTTTGACGGCTACACCTTC.

The chain carries TRBV9 and TRBJ1-1; no clear D gene. CDR1 is SGDLS and CDR2 is YYNGEE in the germline V gene. Trimming pared 1 base from V and 4 bases from J, leaving 8 bases between. This CDR3 is built from 13 residues. The CDR3 coding sequence is TGTGCCAGCAGCGTACGGGCGGGCACTGAAGCTTTCTTT. This sequence encodes CASSVRAGTEAFF.

The V and J genes are TRBV19 and TRBJ2-6; possibly TRBD1 for D (6 bases). This CDR3 has 17 amino acids. Trimming pared 5 bases from V and 0 bases from J, leaving 14 bases between. Germline CDR1 LNHDA, CDR2 SQIVND (reference sequence). CDR3 protein: CASSDRDTSSGANVLTF. The CDR3 DNA reads as TGTGCCAGTAGTGACCGGGACACCTCCTCTGGGGCCAACGTCCTGACTTTC.